These T cell receptor beta chains were read from a single sample in a study of long-term antiretroviral therapy in people with HIV. Some clones are missing from TCRdb's copy, which holds only in-frame ones; the method was immunoSEQ multiplex PCR. The sample carries about 21,000 clones, roughly 76% recorded once. Sequences were derived from unsorted PBMCs, sampled around 1.8 years before starting antiretroviral therapy. These TCRs come from a woman in her thirties or forties with HIV. CDR3s include the opening cysteine and the closing phenylalanine or tryptophan. The order of the fields is D gene, clone size, J gene, V gene, CDR3 protein, CDR3 DNA. The D gene is left open where the match is weak. The size of a clone is reported for some rows only, either as once, few or many, or as a class for expanded clones.

D: NA; size: NA; J: TRBJ2-7; V: TRBV5-6; CDR3: CASSSGGQITYEQYF; DNA: TGTGCCAGCAGCTCGGGGGGACAGATAACCTACGAGCAGTACTTC
D: NA; size: once; J: TRBJ2-3; V: TRBV29-1; CDR3: CSVVPSSTDTQYF; DNA: TGCAGCGTTGTTCCCTCTAGCACAGATACGCAGTATTTT
D: NA; size: few; J: TRBJ1-2; V: TRBV7-9; CDR3: CASSTAGGPGYGYTF; DNA: TGTGCCAGCAGCACCGCCGGGGGGCCGGGCTATGGCTACACCTTC
D: NA; size: NA; J: TRBJ2-3; V: TRBV19; CDR3: CASSPGREPPSTDTQYF; DNA: TGTGCCAGTTCCCCGGGGCGGGAACCACCTAGCACAGATACGCAGTATTTT
D: TRBD2; size: NA; J: TRBJ2-3; V: TRBV11-2; CDR3: CASSSPGGSGPTDTQYF; DNA: TGTGCCAGCAGCTCCCCCGGCGGGAGTGGGCCCACAGATACGCAGTATTTT
D: NA; size: NA; J: TRBJ2-5; V: TRBV5-1; CDR3: CASSPPQGGGETQYF; DNA: TGCGCCAGCAGCCCCCCGCAAGGGGGTGGAGAGACCCAGTACTTC
D: TRBD2; size: NA; J: TRBJ2-1; V: TRBV29-1; CDR3: CSAGLAGSYNEQFF; DNA: TGCAGCGCCGGACTAGCGGGGTCCTACAATGAGCAGTTCTTC
D: TRBD1; size: NA; J: TRBJ1-2; V: TRBV7-2; CDR3: CASSYGPGQVYGYTF; DNA: TGTGCCAGCAGCTACGGACCGGGACAGGTCTATGGCTACACCTTC
D: NA; size: once; J: TRBJ2-1; V: TRBV4-2; CDR3: CASSQVGSYNEQFF; DNA: TGTGCCAGCAGCCAAGTCGGGAGCTACAATGAGCAGTTCTTC
D: NA; size: NA; J: TRBJ1-4; V: TRBV4-1; CDR3: CASSLRGALNEKLFF; DNA: TGCGCCAGCAGCCTCAGGGGAGCCTTGAATGAAAAACTGTTTTTT